This TCR beta chain was sequenced during a study of blood T cell repertoires in COVID-19. About the study: COVID-19 samples collected from the United States, Italy and Spain covered acute and convalescent phases. Sources were T cells, B-cell-depleted T cells, or PBMCs; the material itself was cDNA or gDNA.

This clone has only one observation. Germline V gene sequence: CDR1 SGHRS, CDR2 YFSETQ. The germline V and J ends were trimmed by 4 bases and 8 bases, with 15 bases remaining between them. The CDR3 runs 14 residues. Profiled with immunoSEQ multiplex PCR; TCRdb holds only in-frame clones, not every one. This table has 200,000 to 250,000 clones, approximately 85% appearing once. The sample comprised peripheral blood. The chain recombines TRBV5-1 with TRBJ1-4; D gene uncertain. The TCR originated in a man in his forties with acute or convalescent COVID-19. This chain's CDR3 is CASSPFGSGEKLFF. The DNA for the CDR3 is TGCGCCAGCAGCCCTTTCGGGAGCGGGGAAAAACTGTTTTTT.